This T cell receptor beta chain is drawn from a study of blood T cell repertoires in COVID-19. Profiled with immunoSEQ multiplex PCR; TCRdb holds only in-frame clones, not every one. The sample lists approximately 200,000 clones, about four fifths occurring once. V lost 4 bases, J lost 5 bases, and 11 bases stayed unmatched. Germline assignment: CDR1 MDHEN and CDR2 SYDVKM. The CDR3 has 15 amino acids. The source material was PBMCs or T cells enriched from blood (not recorded which). This TCR was sampled from a man aged 40-55 years who had recovered from COVID-19. The J gene is TRBJ2-7, the V gene TRBV28; 7 nucleotides agree with TRBD2. The DNA for the CDR3 is TGTGCCAGCAGTTCCCTAAAGGGAGGGCGGAACGAGCAGTACTTC. Translated, it gives CASSSLKGGRNEQYF.